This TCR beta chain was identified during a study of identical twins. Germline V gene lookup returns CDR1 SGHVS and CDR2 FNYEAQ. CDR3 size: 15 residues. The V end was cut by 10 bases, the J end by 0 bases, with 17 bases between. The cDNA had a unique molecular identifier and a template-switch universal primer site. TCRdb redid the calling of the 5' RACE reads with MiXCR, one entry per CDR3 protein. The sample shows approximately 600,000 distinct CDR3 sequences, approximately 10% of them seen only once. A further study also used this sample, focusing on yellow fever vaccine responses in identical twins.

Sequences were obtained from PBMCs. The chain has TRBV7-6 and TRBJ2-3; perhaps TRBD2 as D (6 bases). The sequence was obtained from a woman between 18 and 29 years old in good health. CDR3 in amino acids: CATSFSGVSTDTQYF. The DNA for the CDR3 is TGTGCCACATCTTTTAGCGGTGTAAGCACAGATACGCAGTATTTT.